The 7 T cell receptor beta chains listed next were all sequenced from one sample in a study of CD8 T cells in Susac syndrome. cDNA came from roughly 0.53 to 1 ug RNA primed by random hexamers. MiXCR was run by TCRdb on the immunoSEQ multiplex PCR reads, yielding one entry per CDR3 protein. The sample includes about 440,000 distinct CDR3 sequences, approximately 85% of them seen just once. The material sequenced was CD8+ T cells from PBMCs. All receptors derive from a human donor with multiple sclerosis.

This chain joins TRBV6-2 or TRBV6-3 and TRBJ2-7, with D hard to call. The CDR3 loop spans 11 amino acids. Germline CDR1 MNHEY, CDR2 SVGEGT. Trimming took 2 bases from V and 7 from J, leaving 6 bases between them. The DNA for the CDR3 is TGTGCCAGCAGTTACGCCCAAGAGCAGTACTTC. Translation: CASSYAQEQYF.

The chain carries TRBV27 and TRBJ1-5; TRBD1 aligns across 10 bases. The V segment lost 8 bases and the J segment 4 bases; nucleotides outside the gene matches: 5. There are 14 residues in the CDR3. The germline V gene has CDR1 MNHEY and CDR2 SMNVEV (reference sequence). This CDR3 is CASGTGEGNQPQHF. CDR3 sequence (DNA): TGTGCCAGCGGGACAGGGGAAGGGAATCAGCCCCAGCATTTT.

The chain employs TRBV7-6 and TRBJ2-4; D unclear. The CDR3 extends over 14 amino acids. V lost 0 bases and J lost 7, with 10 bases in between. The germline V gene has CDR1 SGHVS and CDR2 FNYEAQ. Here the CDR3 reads CASSLAGSGNIQYF. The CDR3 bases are TGTGCCAGCAGCTTAGCTGGGTCAGGTAACATTCAGTACTTC.

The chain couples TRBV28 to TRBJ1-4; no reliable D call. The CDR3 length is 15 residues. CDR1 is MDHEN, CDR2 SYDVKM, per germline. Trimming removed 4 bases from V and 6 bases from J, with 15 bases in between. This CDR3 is CASSSRRLRDEKLFF. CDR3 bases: TGTGCCAGCAGTTCCCGGAGACTTCGGGATGAAAAACTGTTTTTT.

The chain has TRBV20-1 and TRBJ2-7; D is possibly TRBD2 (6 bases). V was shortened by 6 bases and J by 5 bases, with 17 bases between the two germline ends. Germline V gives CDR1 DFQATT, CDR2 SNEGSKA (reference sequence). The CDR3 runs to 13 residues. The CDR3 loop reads CSAPRGEIHEQYF. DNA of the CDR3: TGCAGTGCCCCGCGCGGGGAGATCCACGAGCAGTACTTC.

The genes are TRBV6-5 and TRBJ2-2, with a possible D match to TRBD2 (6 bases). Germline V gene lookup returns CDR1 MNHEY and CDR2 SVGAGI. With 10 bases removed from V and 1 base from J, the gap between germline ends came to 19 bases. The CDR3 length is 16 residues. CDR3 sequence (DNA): TGTGCCATTGGTTACTATAGGGAGGTGAACACCGGGGAGCTGTTTTTT. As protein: CAIGYYREVNTGELFF.

As DNA, the CDR3 is TGTGCCAGCAGCCATCCGCAGGGTGGGACTGAAGCTTTCTTT. It translates to CASSHPQGGTEAFF. The V call is TRBV3-1, the J call TRBJ1-1; TRBD1 might be the D (5 bases). V was clipped by 3 bases and J by 5 bases, with 13 bases between them. The germline gives CDR1 LGHDT, CDR2 YNNKEL (reference sequence). This CDR3 spans 14 amino acids.